This T cell receptor (beta chain) originates from a study of T cells after yellow fever vaccination (dated 2019 in TCRdb). Regarding the research as a whole: The SMART-Seq v4 Ultra Low Input RNA kit was used to prepare libraries from fractions with low cell numbers. Two healthy male donors made up the cohort, one aged 18 to 29 years and the other aged 30 to 40 years. To track T-cell clones before and after primary and booster YFV17D yellow fever vaccination, bulk TCR alpha and beta repertoires were sequenced longitudinally. Blood was collected at multiple timepoints before and after primary and secondary immunization, and bulk PBMC replicates and cell subsets were isolated.

TCR cDNA was synthesized by 5'RACE template switching, through which a universal primer site and unique molecular identifiers were introduced. Priming of cDNA synthesis was performed from both the TCR alpha and TCR beta constant segments. Two PCR steps were used to amplify libraries, with sample barcodes and sequencing adapters being added in the second step. Libraries were sequenced on Illumina HiSeq 2500 (2x100 bp) or NovaSeq (2x150 bp). On the study's bioinformatics: MIGEC was used to demultiplex reads and collapse the reads into UMI consensus sequences, and MiXCR was used for V(D)J alignment. Vaccine-responding clonotypes were defined with edgeR using replicate PBMC samples, requiring FDR below 0.01 and a log2 fold change above 5 up to day 15. Each bulk clonotype received a CD4 or CD8 identity based on whether the sequenced CD4 or CD8 repertoire contained that clonotype at higher abundance. The public reads were run again by TCRdb, first through fastp at Q25 and then through MiXCR, and only productive beta chains were kept. Merged by CDR3 protein, the rows form single entries marked with the most common genes and DNA. The V and J calls come from TCRdb's annotation, not from the publication. Counted in this sample were under 550,000 distinct CDR3 sequences; 21% of them appeared once. About a sixth of the sample belongs to the ten largest clones.

On this clonotype: The target of this receptor is not known. No per-base quality is available; no much larger clone lies one base away.

What the authors observed across the whole study: Compared with the primary T-cell response, the secondary T-cell response was weaker but faster, peaking on day 5 rather than day 15. Computational filtering was required because FACS-sorted repertoires could contain abundant contaminating clonotypes from the bulk population. Because the study included only a couple of donors, the extent to which the findings can be generalized is limited. Most clones expanded after primary vaccination were re-detected after the booster (almost 98% of CD4 and around 88% of CD8), suggesting broad memory maintenance. A small share of clonotypes occurred in both CD4 and CD8 compartments, likely arising from convergent recombination.

V is shortened by 6 bases, J by 6 bases, and the region joining them spans 13 bases. The CDR3 sequence holds 13 residues, the cysteine and phenylalanine included. Solely the CDR3 DNA is kept, with 39 bases framed from the first base. CDR1 and CDR2 are read off the germline V gene as MNHNS and SASEGT. The treatment or condition label, as the study defines it: live attenuated yellow fever vaccine strain. At each blood-draw timepoint, two biological replicates of bulk PBMCs were collected. PBMCs were isolated from peripheral blood using a standard Ficoll-Paque protocol. TriZol was used to extract RNA from bulk PBMCs, CD4 and CD8 fractions, and dextramer-positive and dextramer-negative fractions.

This receptor chain uses TRBV6-1 and TRBJ2-3; the D region possibly corresponds to TRBD1 (6 bases align). The receptor's source is a man younger than 35 who received the YFV17D yellow fever vaccine. Sample: PBMCs, taken 21 days after the first yellow fever vaccination. Here the CDR3 is given as CASRGHPGDTQYF. The nucleotides read TGTGCCAGCAGGGGACACCCGGGGGATACGCAGTATTTT.